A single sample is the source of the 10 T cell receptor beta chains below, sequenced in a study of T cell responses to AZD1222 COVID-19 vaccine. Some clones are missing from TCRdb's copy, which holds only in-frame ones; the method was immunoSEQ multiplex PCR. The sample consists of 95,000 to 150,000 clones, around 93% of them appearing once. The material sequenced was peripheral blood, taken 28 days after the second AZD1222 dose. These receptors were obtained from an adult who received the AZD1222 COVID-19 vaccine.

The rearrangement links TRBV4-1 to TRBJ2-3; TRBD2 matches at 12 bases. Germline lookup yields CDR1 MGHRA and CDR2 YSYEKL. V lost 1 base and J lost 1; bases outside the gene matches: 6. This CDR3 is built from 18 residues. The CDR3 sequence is CASSQVGTSGLGTDTQYF. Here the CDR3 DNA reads TGCGCCAGCAGCCAAGTGGGGACTAGCGGGCTGGGCACAGATACGCAGTATTTT.

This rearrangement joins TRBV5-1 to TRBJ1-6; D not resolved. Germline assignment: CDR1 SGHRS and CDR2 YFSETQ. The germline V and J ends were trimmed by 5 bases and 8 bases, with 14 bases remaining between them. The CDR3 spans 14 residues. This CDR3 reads CASSESATDSPLHF. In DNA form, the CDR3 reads TGCGCCAGCAGTGAGTCGGCGACCGATTCACCCCTCCACTTT.

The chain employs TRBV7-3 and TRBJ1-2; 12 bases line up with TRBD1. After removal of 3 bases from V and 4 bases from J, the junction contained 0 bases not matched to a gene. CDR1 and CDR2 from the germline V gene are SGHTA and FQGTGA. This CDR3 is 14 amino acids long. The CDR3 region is CASSLGQGAYGYTF. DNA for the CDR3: TGTGCCAGCAGCTTGGGACAGGGGGCCTATGGCTACACCTTC.

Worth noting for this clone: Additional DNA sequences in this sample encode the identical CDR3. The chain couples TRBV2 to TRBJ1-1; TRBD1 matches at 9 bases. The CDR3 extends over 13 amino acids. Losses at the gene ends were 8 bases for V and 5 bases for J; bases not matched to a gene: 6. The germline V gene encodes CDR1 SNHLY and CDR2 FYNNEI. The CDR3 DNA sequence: TGTGCCAGCGGGGGACAGGGTGGGACTGAAGCTTTCTTT. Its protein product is CASGGQGGTEAFF. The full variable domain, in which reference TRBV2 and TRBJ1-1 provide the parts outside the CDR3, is EPEVTQTPSHQVTQMGQEVILRCVPISNHLYFYWYRQILGQKVEFLVSFYNNEISEKSEIFDDQFSVERPDGSNFTLKIRSTKLEDSAMYFCASGGQGGTEAFFGQGTRLTVV.

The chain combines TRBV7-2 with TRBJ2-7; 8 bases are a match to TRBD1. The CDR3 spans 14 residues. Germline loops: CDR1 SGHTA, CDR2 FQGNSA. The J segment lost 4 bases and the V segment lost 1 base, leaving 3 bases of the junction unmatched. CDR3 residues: CASSLGTGPYEQYF. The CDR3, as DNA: TGTGCCAGCAGCTTAGGGACAGGGCCTTACGAGCAGTACTTC. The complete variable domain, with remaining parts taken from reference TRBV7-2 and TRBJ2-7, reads GAGVSQSPSNKVTEKGKDVELRCDPISGHTALYWYRQSLGQGLEFLIYFQGNSAPDKSGLPSDRFSAERTGGSVSTLTIQRTQQEDSAVYLCASSLGTGPYEQYFGPGTRLTVT.

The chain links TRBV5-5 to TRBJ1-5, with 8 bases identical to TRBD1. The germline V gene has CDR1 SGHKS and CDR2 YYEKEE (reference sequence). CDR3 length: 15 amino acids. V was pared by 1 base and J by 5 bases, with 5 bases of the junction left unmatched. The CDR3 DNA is TGTGCCAGCAGCTTGTGGACAGGGCAGGATCAGCCCCAGCATTTT. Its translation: CASSLWTGQDQPQHF.

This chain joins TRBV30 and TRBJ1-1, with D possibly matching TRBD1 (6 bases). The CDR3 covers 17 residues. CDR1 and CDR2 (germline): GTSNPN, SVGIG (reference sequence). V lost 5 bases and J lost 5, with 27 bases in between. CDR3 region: CAWVLVRDTPRWTEAFF. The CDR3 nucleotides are TGTGCCTGGGTCCTGGTCCGGGACACGCCACGGTGGACTGAAGCTTTCTTT.

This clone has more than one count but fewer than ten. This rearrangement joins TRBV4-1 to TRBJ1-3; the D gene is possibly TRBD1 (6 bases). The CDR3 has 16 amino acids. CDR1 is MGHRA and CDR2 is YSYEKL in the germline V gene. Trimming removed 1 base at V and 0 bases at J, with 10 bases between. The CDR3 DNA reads TGCGCCAGCAGCCAAGCAGGGGAGTTCTCTGGAAACACCATATATTTT. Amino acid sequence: CASSQAGEFSGNTIYF.

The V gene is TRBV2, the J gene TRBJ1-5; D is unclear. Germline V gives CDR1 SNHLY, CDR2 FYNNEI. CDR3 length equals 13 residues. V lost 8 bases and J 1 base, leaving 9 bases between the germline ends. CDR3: CASGWESNQPQHF. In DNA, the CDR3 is TGTGCCAGCGGTTGGGAAAGCAATCAGCCCCAGCATTTT.

The CDR3, as DNA: TGTGCCAGCAGCGCCCGAGGGGAGGAATCCTACAATGAGCAGTTCTTC. Translating gives CASSARGEESYNEQFF. The chain uses TRBV7-9 and TRBJ2-1; possibly TRBD2 for D (6 bases). The CDR3 is made up of 16 amino acids. Trimming cost V 5 bases and J 1 base, with 15 bases left between them. Germline CDR1 and CDR2: SEHNR and FQNEAQ (reference sequence).